One sample yielded the 11 T cell receptor beta chains listed below, sequenced in a study of Ad26.COV2.S vaccination and SARS-CoV-2 variants. Treatment denoted: roughly 18 received Ad26.COV2.S at low or high dose, single or two shots; roughly 5 received placebo; per-sample allocation not given. Specimens were obtained on day 63 following the first vaccine or placebo injection. Generated by immunoSEQ multiplex PCR, the TCRdb table keeps only in-frame clones and is missing some. The data show 510,000 or so clones, with 70% to 90% seen just once and 10% to 15% held by the top ten. The sample in question was peripheral blood, obtained in a trial of Ad26.COV2.S vaccine versus placebo. These receptors came from a person aged 18 to 59 who received the Ad26.COV2.S COVID-19 vaccine or a placebo.

The rearrangement uses TRBV30 and TRBJ1-4; D gene unclear. Per the germline V gene, CDR1 is GTSNPN and CDR2 is SVGIG (reference sequence). This CDR3 has 13 amino acids. The V gene lost 2 bases and the J gene lost 3 bases, with 7 bases spanning the gap. The CDR3 is CAWSRVANEKLFF. The CDR3, as DNA: TGTGCCTGGAGTAGGGTCGCTAATGAAAAACTGTTTTTT.

CDR3 amino acids: CASSVPPVNTEAFF. CDR3 DNA sequence: TGTGCCAGCAGTGTTCCCCCTGTGAACACTGAAGCTTTCTTT. The chain links TRBV2 to TRBJ1-1; D remains unclear. Germline assignment: CDR1 SNHLY and CDR2 FYNNEI. The V and J ends lost 4 bases and 0 bases respectively, with 9 bases between them. The CDR3 is 14 residues long.

J is TRBJ2-7 and V is TRBV11-1, with TRBD1 as a possible D gene (6 bases). Germline CDR1 SGHAT, CDR2 FQDESV (reference sequence). The CDR3 contains 15 residues. Trimming left V 5 bases short and J 6 bases short, with 20 bases between. CDR3 coding DNA: TGTGCCAGCAGCCCTCTGACAGGCCTGGGTCTCGAGCAGTACTTC. Its translation: CASSPLTGLGLEQYF.

This chain joins TRBV5-4 and TRBJ2-2, with D possibly being TRBD2 (7 bases). Trimming stripped 1 base from V and 6 bases from J, with 10 bases between. The length of the CDR3 is 14 residues. CDR1 SGHNT and CDR2 YYREEE come from the germline V gene (reference sequence). The CDR3 loop is CASSLPGGSGELFF. CDR3 coding DNA: TGTGCCAGCAGCTTGCCGGGGGGCTCCGGGGAGCTGTTTTTT.

The CDR3 here is CSVGEQGLSDTQYF. Here the CDR3 DNA reads TGCAGCGTTGGAGAACAGGGGTTATCAGATACGCAGTATTTT. The chain couples TRBV29-1 to TRBJ2-3; 7 bases align to TRBD1. CDR3 length equals 14 residues. From germline, CDR1 is SQVTM and CDR2 ANQGSEA. The trim removed 4 bases at V and 4 bases at J, leaving 8 bases unmatched.

This clone was seen only a few times. This sequence joins TRBV5-1 and TRBJ2-7; tentative D call: TRBD1 (5 bases). CDR3 size: 13 residues. Germline lookup yields CDR1 SGHRS and CDR2 YFSETQ. Trimming cost V 0 bases and J 3 bases, with 7 bases left between them. This CDR3 reads CASSLGTLYEQYF. The CDR3, as DNA: TGCGCCAGCAGCTTGGGGACACTCTACGAGCAGTACTTC.

The V and J genes are TRBV6-6 and TRBJ1-5; D unclear. Trimming left V 3 bases short and J 5 bases short, with 5 bases between. Germline V CDR1 and CDR2: MNHNY, SVGAGI (reference sequence). This CDR3 comprises 12 residues. The CDR3 sequence is CASSYGDQPQHF. The CDR3, as DNA: TGTGCCAGCAGTTATGGGGATCAGCCCCAGCATTTT.

The rearrangement joins TRBV7-2 to TRBJ2-5, with TRBD2 matching 8 bases. Trimming cost V 1 base and J 1 base; bases outside gene matches: 5. CDR1 SGHTA and CDR2 FQGNSA come from the germline V gene. The CDR3 covers 16 residues. CDR3 sequence reads: CASSLGAGVIQETQYF. The CDR3 region has the DNA TGTGCCAGCAGCTTAGGAGCGGGAGTAATCCAAGAGACCCAGTACTTC.

V is TRBV9 and J is TRBJ1-1; TRBD1 is a possible D gene (6 bases). V was pared by 2 bases and J by 1 base, with 9 bases between. This CDR3 comprises 14 residues. The germline CDR1 and CDR2 sequences are SGDLS and YYNGEE. The CDR3 bases are TGTGCCAGCAGCGTCACAGGGACGAACACTGAAGCTTTCTTT. It specifies CASSVTGTNTEAFF. Supplemented by reference TRBV9 and TRBJ1-1, the full variable domain reads DSGVTQTPKHLITATGQRVTLRCSPRSGDLSVYWYQQSLDQGLQFLIQYYNGEERAKGNILERFSAQQFPDLHSELNLSSLELGDSALYFCASSVTGTNTEAFFGQGTRLTVV.

CDR3 loop: CASSLARDPNQPQHF. CDR3 DNA sequence: TGTGCCAGCAGCTTGGCCCGGGATCCCAATCAGCCCCAGCATTTT. The chain combines TRBV5-8 with TRBJ1-5; D gene unclear. V lost 0 bases and J 3 bases, leaving 10 bases between the germline ends. From germline, CDR1 is SGHTS and CDR2 YDEGEE. The CDR3 loop spans 15 amino acids.

The chain is built from TRBV3-1 (or the pseudogene TRBV3-2) and TRBJ1-2, with a weak D call TRBD1 (5 bases). Germline V gives CDR1 LGHDT, CDR2 YNNKEL (reference sequence). The V and J ends lost 4 bases and 11 bases respectively, with 17 bases between them. The CDR3 has 13 amino acids. The CDR3 is CASSLRGDQRYTF. The CDR3 nucleotides read TGTGCCAGCAGCCTAAGAGGGGATCAGAGGTACACCTTC.